Each of the 30 T cell receptor beta chains below was sequenced from the same sample in a study of blood T cell repertoires in COVID-19. Profiling relied on immunoSEQ multiplex PCR, and the TCRdb table lists in-frame clones only, not all of them. The sample consists of roughly 230,000 clones, roughly four fifths of them appearing once. Sequenced material: PBMCs or T cells enriched from blood (not recorded which). The receptors shown here come from a man aged 45-65 years who had recovered from COVID-19.

The V and J genes are TRBV6-2 or TRBV6-3 and TRBJ2-5, with TRBD1 matching 10 bases. Germline V CDR1 and CDR2: MNHEY, SVGEGT. The CDR3 consists of 13 residues. With V trimmed by 4 bases and J by 4 bases, 0 bases remained unmatched. The CDR3 DNA reads as TGTGCCAGCAGTTGGACAGGGGGAGAGACCCAGTACTTC. It encodes CASSWTGGETQYF.

The chain combines TRBV18 with TRBJ1-3; the match to TRBD1 covers 7 bases. CDR1 is KGHSH and CDR2 is LQKENI in the germline V gene. This CDR3 has 15 amino acids. J lost 2 bases, V lost 0 bases, and 1 base had no gene match. The CDR3 region is CASSPPQGAGNTIYF. For the CDR3, the DNA is TGTGCCAGCTCACCACCTCAGGGGGCTGGAAACACCATATATTTT.

The chain carries TRBV7-9 and TRBJ1-4, with 9 bases lining up with TRBD1. V was clipped by 4 bases and J by 8 bases; unmatched bases: 14. Germline CDR1 and CDR2: SEHNR and FQNEAQ (reference sequence). The length of the CDR3 is 17 residues. CDR3 in amino acids: CASSSPPSDRGGEKLFF. The CDR3 DNA is TGTGCCAGCAGCTCCCCCCCCTCCGACAGGGGGGGGGAAAAACTGTTTTTT. Looking up the rest from reference TRBV7-9 and TRBJ1-4 gives the full variable domain: DTGVSQNPRHKITKRGQNVTFRCDPISEHNRLYWYRQTLGQGPEFLTYFQNEAQLEKSRLLSDRFSAERPKGSFSTLEIQRTEQGDSAMYLCASSSPPSDRGGEKLFFGSGTQLSVL.

This clone was detected only once. This rearrangement joins TRBV14 to TRBJ2-7; the D gene is possibly TRBD2 (5 bases). This CDR3 is built from 12 residues. The germline V gene has CDR1 SGHDN and CDR2 FVKESK. Trimming shortened V by 1 base and J by 5 bases, and 6 bases separated the two germline ends. The CDR3 region is CASSQVGDEQYF. The CDR3 region has the DNA TGTGCCAGCAGCCAAGTGGGAGACGAGCAGTACTTC. Looking up the rest from reference TRBV14 and TRBJ2-7 gives the full variable domain: EAGVTQFPSHSVIEKGQTVTLRCDPISGHDNLYWYRRVMGKEIKFLLHFVKESKQDESGMPNNRFLAERTGGTYSTLKVQPAELEDSGVYFCASSQVGDEQYFGPGTRLTVT.

The V call is TRBV5-1, the J call TRBJ1-1, with D perhaps matching TRBD1 (6 bases). The germline gives CDR1 SGHRS, CDR2 YFSETQ. V lost 4 bases and J lost 7, with 20 bases in between. CDR3 length: 15 residues. The CDR3 region is CASSLTIQGTSEAFF. The CDR3 DNA sequence: TGCGCCAGCAGCCTAACTATACAGGGAACCAGTGAAGCTTTCTTT.

The rearrangement joins TRBV7-2 to TRBJ1-2; D perhaps matches TRBD1 (5 bases). Germline assignment: CDR1 SGHTA and CDR2 FQGNSA. Trimming removed 10 bases at V and 2 bases at J, with 11 bases between. The CDR3 has 12 amino acids. The CDR3 nucleotides read TGTGCCACCCGTGGGGGGAACTATGGCTACACCTTC. Protein product: CATRGGNYGYTF.

The chain carries TRBV11-3 and TRBJ1-2; D call uncertain. CDR1 and CDR2 (germline): SGHNT, YENEEA. The CDR3 is made up of 13 amino acids. The V end was cut by 5 bases, the J end by 5 bases, with 12 bases between. CDR3 sequence reads: CASSTRGKYGYTF. DNA for the CDR3: TGTGCCAGCAGCACTCGGGGTAAGTATGGCTACACCTTC.

The chain links TRBV11-2 to TRBJ2-1; 10 bases agree with TRBD1. J lost 16 bases, V lost 7 bases, and 10 bases had no gene match. Germline V gives CDR1 SGHAT, CDR2 FQNNGV. This CDR3 has 12 amino acids. CDR3 amino acids: CASTRRDRGIFF. The CDR3 region has the DNA TGTGCCAGCACCCGAAGGGACAGGGGAATTTTCTTC.

This clone was seen just once. V and J are TRBV2 and TRBJ2-7; 11 nucleotides align to TRBD1. V lost 5 bases, J lost 2 bases, and 5 bases stayed unmatched. CDR1 and CDR2 from the germline V gene are SNHLY and FYNNEI. This CDR3 has 15 residues. The CDR3 sequence is CASSKPGQGAYEQYF. The CDR3 nucleotides read TGTGCCAGCAGTAAGCCGGGACAGGGGGCCTACGAGCAGTACTTC.

This chain uses TRBV5-5 with TRBJ1-3; 8 bases fit TRBD1. Germline loops: CDR1 SGHKS, CDR2 YYEKEE (reference sequence). The trim removed 2 bases at V and 4 bases at J, leaving 5 bases unmatched. CDR3 size: 15 residues. CDR3 protein: CASSLRGQAGNTIYF. The DNA of the CDR3 is TGTGCCAGCAGCTTACGGGGACAGGCCGGAAACACCATATATTTT.

V and J are TRBV5-8 and TRBJ1-5, with TRBD1 matching over 11 bases. CDR1 is SGHTS and CDR2 is YDEGEE in the germline V gene. V dropped 4 bases and J dropped 4; count of bases not matched to a gene: 4. The CDR3 contains 15 residues. The CDR3 reads CASSPGTGGNQPQHF. As DNA, the CDR3 is TGTGCCAGCAGCCCGGGGACAGGGGGGAATCAGCCCCAGCATTTT. Using reference TRBV5-8 and TRBJ1-5 for the parts outside the CDR3, the full variable domain is EAGVTQSPTHLIKTRGQQATLRCSPISGHTSVYWYQQALGLGLQFLLWYDEGEERNRGNFPPRFSGRQFPNYSSELNVNALELEDSALYLCASSPGTGGNQPQHFGDGTRLSIL.

The gene calls are TRBV14 and TRBJ2-3; D gene unclear. The V end was cut by 6 bases, the J end by 2 bases, with 6 bases between. In germline, CDR1 is SGHDN, CDR2 FVKESK. The length of the CDR3 is 12 residues. In DNA, the CDR3 is TGTGCCAGCAGTCTCGTCACAGATACGCAGTATTTT. Residues: CASSLVTDTQYF.

This clone was seen only a few times. V gene TRBV12-5 combines with J gene TRBJ2-1, with 8 bases fitting TRBD2. In germline, CDR1 is LGHNT, CDR2 FRNRAP. V was clipped by 3 bases and J by 11 bases; unmatched bases: 9. This CDR3 is 14 amino acids long. This chain's CDR3 is CASGFWLSGDQQFF. The CDR3, as DNA: TGTGCTAGTGGTTTCTGGCTTAGCGGGGACCAGCAGTTCTTC.

The V and J genes are TRBV19 and TRBJ2-7, with TRBD2 matching over 9 bases. Losses at the gene ends were 8 bases for V and 6 bases for J; bases not matched to a gene: 8. The CDR3 has 13 amino acids. Germline-derived CDR1 and CDR2 are LNHDA and SQIVND (reference sequence). As DNA, the CDR3 is TGTGCCAGTGGTAGCGGGAGATTTGGCGAGCAGTACTTC. Protein product: CASGSGRFGEQYF. Full variable domain (outside the CDR3, taken from reference TRBV19 and TRBJ2-7): DGGITQSPKYLFRKEGQNVTLSCEQNLNHDAMYWYRQDPGQGLRLIYYSQIVNDFQKGDIAEGYSVSREKKESFPLTVTSAQKNPTAFYLCASGSGRFGEQYFGPGTRLTVT.

The chain carries TRBV4-3 and TRBJ2-3; the match to TRBD2 covers 7 bases. CDR1 LGHNA and CDR2 YSLEER come from the germline V gene. Trimming took 1 base from V and 7 from J; bases not matched to a gene: 11. This CDR3 contains 16 residues. Here the CDR3 DNA reads TGCGCCAGCAGCCAAGGGTCGGTAGCGGGCTCTAATACGCAGTATTTT. Translation gives CASSQGSVAGSNTQYF.

J is TRBJ1-2 and V is TRBV11-2, with D possibly matching TRBD1 (6 bases). The CDR3 runs 19 residues. Germline V gene lookup returns CDR1 SGHAT and CDR2 FQNNGV. V lost 0 bases and J 2 bases, leaving 22 bases between the germline ends. The CDR3 coding sequence is TGTGCCAGCAGCTTAGATTATGGCCGGACAGCGGGGGGGAACTATGGCTACACCTTC. Residues: CASSLDYGRTAGGNYGYTF.

This chain joins TRBV5-4 and TRBJ2-3, with D tentatively TRBD2 (6 bases). The CDR3 has 13 residues. Germline CDR1 and CDR2: SGHNT and YYREEE (reference sequence). DNA of the CDR3: TGTGCAGGAGGGCCCGCCTCCAGAGGTACGCAGTATTTT. Translating gives CAGGPASRGTQYF.

The genes are TRBV19 and TRBJ1-5; 7 bases agree with TRBD1. Per the germline V gene, CDR1 is LNHDA and CDR2 is SQIVND (reference sequence). The CDR3 is made up of 16 amino acids. J lost 1 base, V lost 2 bases, and 5 bases had no gene match. The CDR3 region has the DNA TGTGCCAGTAGTATATCCCACAGGGGAAGCAATCAGCCCCAGCATTTT. Residues: CASSISHRGSNQPQHF.

The chain is built from TRBV18 and TRBJ2-1, with 9 bases matching TRBD2. This CDR3 spans 17 amino acids. The germline V gene encodes CDR1 KGHSH and CDR2 LQKENI. V lost 3 bases to trimming and J lost 0 bases; unmatched junction nucleotides: 6. CDR3 protein: CASSPAQLAGSYNEQFF. The DNA of the CDR3 is TGTGCCAGCTCACCTGCGCAACTAGCGGGCTCCTACAATGAGCAGTTCTTC.

The chain carries TRBV28 and TRBJ1-4; D might be TRBD1 (5 bases). This CDR3 contains 14 residues. The germline V gene has CDR1 MDHEN and CDR2 SYDVKM. V lost 3 bases and J 3 bases, leaving 8 bases between the germline ends. CDR3 region: CASSFAGSNEKLFF. The CDR3, as DNA: TGTGCCAGCAGTTTTGCAGGGTCTAATGAAAAACTGTTTTTT.

J is TRBJ1-1 and V is TRBV9; D gene uncertain. The CDR3 length is 15 residues. Trimming shortened V by 2 bases and J by 1 base, and 12 bases separated the two germline ends. Per the germline V gene, CDR1 is SGDLS and CDR2 is YYNGEE. The CDR3, as DNA: TGTGCCAGCAGCGTGGGAGCGCTGGGGAACACTGAAGCTTTCTTT. This encodes CASSVGALGNTEAFF.

The rearrangement uses TRBV5-6 and TRBJ2-2; D remains ambiguous. This CDR3 has 14 residues. Trimming took off 0 bases at V and 5 bases at J, with 8 bases between the two ends. CDR1 and CDR2 (germline): SGHDT, YYEEEE. CDR3 in amino acids: CASSLDLTTGELFF. CDR3 sequence (DNA): TGTGCCAGCAGCTTGGACTTGACTACCGGGGAGCTGTTTTTT.

The chain has TRBV7-2 and TRBJ2-3, with D possibly TRBD2 on 5 matching bases. CDR1 and CDR2 from the germline V gene are SGHTA and FQGNSA. The CDR3 spans 16 residues. Trimming pared 5 bases from V and 6 bases from J, leaving 21 bases between. As DNA, the CDR3 is TGTGCCAGCAGCGCGTACCTAGCCGTCTCTGCTGATACGCAGTATTTT. Protein product: CASSAYLAVSADTQYF.

This chain uses TRBV27 with TRBJ1-5; no firm D call. CDR3 length equals 15 residues. The germline gives CDR1 MNHEY, CDR2 SMNVEV (reference sequence). Trimming cost V 1 base and J 4 bases, with 11 bases left between them. CDR3 sequence (DNA): TGTGCCAGCAGTTTATTCCGGACGGGGAATCAGCCCCAGCATTTT. Protein product: CASSLFRTGNQPQHF.

This clone was seen only once. The V gene is TRBV10-3, the J gene TRBJ1-2; D may be TRBD1 (5 bases). The V gene lost 7 bases and the J gene lost 2 bases, with 11 bases spanning the gap. Germline CDR1 reads ENHRY; CDR2 reads SYGVKD. This CDR3 spans 13 amino acids. The CDR3 DNA is TGTGCCATCACAGGGCTCCTAAACTATGGCTACACCTTC. Protein sequence: CAITGLLNYGYTF.

The chain has TRBV5-4 and TRBJ1-5, with 9 bases matching TRBD1. There are 14 residues in the CDR3. J gave up 6 bases and V 4 bases, and 5 bases lay outside the gene matches. The V gene's germline CDR1 is SGHNT and CDR2 YYREEE (reference sequence). The CDR3 bases are TGTGCCAGCAGCACGGGACAGGGTGGTCAGCCCCAGCATTTT. Translating it yields CASSTGQGGQPQHF. The variable domain in full, completed from reference TRBV5-4 and TRBJ1-5, reads ETGVTQSPTHLIKTRGQQVTLRCSSQSGHNTVSWYQQALGQGPQFIFQYYREEENGRGNFPPRFSGLQFPNYSSELNVNALELDDSALYLCASSTGQGGQPQHFGDGTRLSIL.

This clone was detected once. The CDR3 bases are TGTGCCAGCAGTGAACCCGCCGGGACAGCAAATCAGCCCCAGCATTTT. Its protein is CASSEPAGTANQPQHF. V usage is TRBV2 and J usage is TRBJ1-5; 7 positions agree with TRBD1. CDR1 is SNHLY and CDR2 is FYNNEI in the germline V gene. J gave up 4 bases and V 2 bases, and 8 bases lay outside the gene matches. CDR3 length: 16 amino acids. Based on the CDR3 plus reference TRBV2 and TRBJ1-5, the full variable domain is EPEVTQTPSHQVTQMGQEVILRCVPISNHLYFYWYRQILGQKVEFLVSFYNNEISEKSEIFDDQFSVERPDGSNFTLKIRSTKLEDSAMYFCASSEPAGTANQPQHFGDGTRLSIL.

This clone was recorded many times. The identical CDR3 is also encoded by other nucleotide sequences in the sample. This chain uses TRBV28 with TRBJ2-7; no clear D. V lost 3 bases and J 5 bases, leaving 8 bases between the germline ends. The CDR3 is made up of 12 amino acids. Germline CDR1 MDHEN, CDR2 SYDVKM. Written as DNA, the CDR3 is TGTGCCAGCAGTTTGTATCGCGACGAGCAGTACTTC. Amino acid sequence: CASSLYRDEQYF. The full variable domain, rest sourced from reference TRBV28 and TRBJ2-7, is DVKVTQSSRYLVKRTGEKVFLECVQDMDHENMFWYRQDPGLGLRLIYFSYDVKMKEKGDIPEGYSVSREKKERFSLILESASTNQTSMYLCASSLYRDEQYFGPGTRLTVT.

The rearrangement links TRBV4-3 to TRBJ2-3; TRBD2 matches at 8 bases. Germline V gives CDR1 LGHNA, CDR2 YSLEER. J gave up 5 bases and V 1 base, and 8 bases lay outside the gene matches. The CDR3 length is 16 residues. The CDR3 bases are TGCGCCAGCAGCCAAGCGTCTAGCGGGCGGGTAGATACGCAGTATTTT. The encoded protein is CASSQASSGRVDTQYF.

CDR3 protein: CASSLPGSEQYF. DNA of the CDR3: TGTGCCAGCAGTTTGCCGGGATCCGAGCAGTACTTC. This chain connects TRBV12-3 or TRBV12-4 to TRBJ2-7, with a weak D call TRBD2 (5 bases). The CDR3 loop spans 12 amino acids. The germline V and J ends were trimmed by 3 bases and 6 bases, with 9 bases remaining between them.